At least ten counts were recorded for the clone carrying this T cell receptor (beta chain). The antigen is unknown. Germline loops: CDR1 SNHLY, CDR2 FYNNEI. The CDR3 sequence is 14 residues long. V lost 3 bases to trimming and J lost 7 bases, with 12 bases between them. These data belong to a study of T cell repertoires in cytomegalovirus infection. Study summary: As its CMV epitopes, the study selected recently identified HLA-C-restricted and well-studied HLA-B-restricted targets. Public signatures in TCR beta pointed to CMV infection and matching HLA type. Study-level points and caveats: Carriers of CMV and the relevant HLA type were discriminated by public TCR beta frequency.

TCRdb re-called the reads with MiXCR, one entry per CDR3 protein. The sample holds about 770,000 distinct CDR3 sequences, around 29% seen once. The J gene is TRBJ1-4, the V gene TRBV2; perhaps TRBD1 as D (5 bases). This TCR was sampled from a human donor in good health (CMV status not recorded). Some clones in this sample may be carry-over from other donors' samples. The sequencing used cultured CD8+ T cells from PBMCs, collected from culture after CMV antigen stimulation. The CDR3, as DNA: TGTGCCAGCAGTGATGAGGGGTACGGTGAAAAACTGTTTTTT. Translated, it gives CASSDEGYGEKLFF.